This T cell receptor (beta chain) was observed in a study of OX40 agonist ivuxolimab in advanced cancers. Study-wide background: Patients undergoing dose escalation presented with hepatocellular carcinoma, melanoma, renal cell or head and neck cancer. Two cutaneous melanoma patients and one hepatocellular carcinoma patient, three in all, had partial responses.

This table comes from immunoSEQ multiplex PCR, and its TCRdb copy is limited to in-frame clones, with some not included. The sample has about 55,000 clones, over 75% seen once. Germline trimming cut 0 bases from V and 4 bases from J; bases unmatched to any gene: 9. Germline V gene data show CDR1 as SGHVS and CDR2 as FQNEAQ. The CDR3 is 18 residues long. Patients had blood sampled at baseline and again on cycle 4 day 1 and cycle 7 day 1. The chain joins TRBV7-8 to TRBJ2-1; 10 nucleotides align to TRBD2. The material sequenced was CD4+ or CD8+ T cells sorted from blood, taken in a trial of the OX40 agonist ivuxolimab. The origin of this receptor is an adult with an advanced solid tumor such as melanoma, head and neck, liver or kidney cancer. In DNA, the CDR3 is TGTGCCAGCAGCTTAGCGCATCTAGCGGGGGTTCCGTACAATGAGCAGTTCTTC. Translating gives CASSLAHLAGVPYNEQFF.